The 27 T cell receptor beta chains below all came from one sample that was sequenced in a study of blood T cell repertoires in COVID-19. The repertoire was sequenced with immunoSEQ multiplex PCR; TCRdb's copy has only in-frame clones and lacks some. The table lists 80,000 to 95,000 clones, 70% to 85% of them singletons. Sequenced: peripheral blood. These receptors came from a human donor in a cohort sampled during active COVID-19.

This clone was counted a single time. This chain connects TRBV7-8 to TRBJ2-1; TRBD2 matches at 9 bases. V shed 0 bases and J 6 bases; nucleotides not matched to a gene: 12. The CDR3 has 18 residues. The germline CDR1 and CDR2 sequences are SGHVS and FQNEAQ. The CDR3 DNA is TGTGCCAGCAGCTTAGCCTCCTTTGCGGCGGGAGGGCTCAATGAGCAGTTCTTC. Protein product: CASSLASFAAGGLNEQFF. The full variable domain, with the rest looked up from reference TRBV7-8 and TRBJ2-1, is GAGVSQSPRYKVAKRGQDVALRCDPISGHVSLFWYQQALGQGPEFLTYFQNEAQLDKSGLPSDRFFAERPEGSVSTLKIQRTQQEDSAVYLCASSLASFAAGGLNEQFFGPGTRLTVL.

This chain uses TRBV12-3 or TRBV12-4 with TRBJ2-7, with a weak D call TRBD2 (5 bases). The CDR3 spans 13 residues. Deletions cut 3 bases from V and 7 bases from J, with 13 bases between. The CDR3 bases are TGTGCCAGCAGTTTCAACCGACCGGGGGAGCAGTACTTC. This sequence encodes CASSFNRPGEQYF.

The rearrangement joins TRBV19 to TRBJ1-2, with TRBD1 identical over 11 bases. With V trimmed by 7 bases and J by 2 bases, 9 bases remained unmatched. This CDR3 contains 16 residues. Germline lookup yields CDR1 LNHDA and CDR2 SQIVND (reference sequence). The CDR3 reads CASIPPRDRGNYGYTF. DNA of the CDR3: TGTGCCAGTATCCCGCCCCGGGACAGGGGGAACTATGGCTACACCTTC.

This clone appeared a single time. The rearrangement uses TRBV6-5 and TRBJ2-2; D might be TRBD1 (6 bases). This CDR3 is 14 amino acids long. From germline, CDR1 is MNHEY and CDR2 SVGAGI. V lost 6 bases and J lost 6, with 14 bases in between. This CDR3 reads CASRRDRRAGELFF. CDR3 nucleotides: TGTGCCAGCAGGAGAGACAGGCGGGCCGGGGAGCTGTTTTTT.

The chain is built from TRBV7-2 and TRBJ1-1; maybe TRBD1 (5 bases). Per germline, CDR1 SGHTA and CDR2 FQGNSA. The length of the CDR3 is 15 residues. The V end was cut by 5 bases, the J end by 0 bases, with 13 bases between. The CDR3 region has the DNA TGTGCCAGCAGCATCAGGGCCTCCATGAACACTGAAGCTTTCTTT. It specifies CASSIRASMNTEAFF.

This clone has just one count. The chain has TRBV18 and TRBJ2-2; TRBD2 matches 13 bases. The ends lost 2 bases at V and 1 base at J; junction bases unmatched: 1. Germline CDR1 reads KGHSH; CDR2 reads LQKENI. This CDR3 has 17 amino acids. The CDR3 DNA reads TGTGCCAGCTCACCAGGACTAGCGGGAGAGAACACCGGGGAGCTGTTTTTT. This gives the protein CASSPGLAGENTGELFF.

The rearrangement links TRBV21-1 to TRBJ1-2; TRBD1, the table's D call, was not compared with the DNA. TRBV21-1 is a pseudogene locus. The CDR3 spans 17 residues. The CDR3 loop is CASSKERSRTGSYGYTF. The CDR3 nucleotides are TGTGCCAGCAGCAAAGAAAGATCCAGAACAGGGTCCTATGGCTACACCTTC.

This clone occurred once. CDR3 protein: CASSPGTSGYEQYF. In DNA form, the CDR3 reads TGTGCCAGTAGCCCCGGGACTAGCGGCTACGAGCAGTACTTC. V is TRBV19 and J is TRBJ2-7; 11 nucleotides match TRBD2. The CDR3 loop spans 14 amino acids. Germline V CDR1 and CDR2: LNHDA, SQIVND (reference sequence). Trimming took 6 bases from V and 3 from J; bases not matched to a gene: 4.

The genes are TRBV7-9 and TRBJ1-1, with no clear D. V was cut by 4 bases and J by 11 bases, with 14 bases left in between. Germline loops: CDR1 SEHNR, CDR2 FQNEAQ (reference sequence). The CDR3 contains 12 residues. Written as DNA, the CDR3 is TGTGCCAGCAGCTACGGGGAGGCTTTCGCTTTCTTT. It translates to CASSYGEAFAFF. Using reference TRBV7-9 and TRBJ1-1 for the parts outside the CDR3, the full variable domain is DTGVSQNPRHKITKRGQNVTFRCDPISEHNRLYWYRQTLGQGPEFLTYFQNEAQLEKSRLLSDRFSAERPKGSFSTLEIQRTEQGDSAMYLCASSYGEAFAFFGQGTRLTVV.

This clone appeared once. This chain joins TRBV9 and TRBJ2-5; TRBD1 matches 8 bases. Germline assignment: CDR1 SGDLS and CDR2 YYNGEE. J gave up 2 bases and V 2 bases, and 2 bases lay outside the gene matches. The CDR3 has 14 amino acids. The CDR3, as DNA: TGTGCCAGCAGCGTTGGGACAGGTCAAGAGACCCAGTACTTC. Translated, it gives CASSVGTGQETQYF.

The chain recombines TRBV21-1 with TRBJ2-3; the DNA was not compared with TRBD2, the D call given in the table. TRBV21-1 is a listed pseudogene. This CDR3 region has 16 residues. CDR3 loop: CASSKSGAGGEDTQYF. CDR3 DNA: TGTGCCAGCAGCAAAAGCGGGGCGGGAGGGGAGGATACGCAGTATTTT.

The J gene is TRBJ2-7, the V gene TRBV6-5; D perhaps matches TRBD1 (6 bases). V gave up 10 bases and J gave up 0 bases, with 13 bases separating them. CDR3 length: 13 residues. Germline lookup yields CDR1 MNHEY and CDR2 SVGAGI. CDR3 sequence: CAIRGTVSYEQYF. CDR3 DNA sequence: TGTGCCATAAGGGGGACGGTCTCCTACGAGCAGTACTTC.

V and J are TRBV5-1 and TRBJ2-2, with TRBD1 matching 9 bases. Germline CDR1 reads SGHRS; CDR2 reads YFSETQ. The CDR3 consists of 16 residues. The J segment lost 4 bases and the V segment lost 4 bases, leaving 8 bases of the junction unmatched. The CDR3 region has the DNA TGCGCCAGCAGCATCACCGGGACAGGGTCCACCGGGGAGCTGTTTTTT. Protein: CASSITGTGSTGELFF.

The V and J genes are TRBV5-8 and TRBJ2-7; D remains unclear. V was trimmed by 4 bases and J by 4 bases, leaving 12 bases between them. This CDR3 is 13 amino acids long. Per germline, CDR1 SGHTS and CDR2 YDEGEE. The CDR3 here is CASSPRVLYEQYF. The CDR3 DNA is TGTGCCAGCAGCCCCCGGGTCCTTTACGAGCAGTACTTC.

This clone was detected once. This rearrangement joins TRBV6-6 to TRBJ1-1, with TRBD1 identical over 8 bases. The CDR3 loop spans 15 amino acids. The germline V gene has CDR1 MNHNY and CDR2 SVGAGI (reference sequence). J lost 4 bases, V lost 2 bases, and 6 bases had no gene match. The CDR3 sequence: CASSYRSGGGTEAFF. The DNA of the CDR3 is TGTGCCAGCAGTTACAGATCAGGGGGCGGCACTGAAGCTTTCTTT.

Comment on this clone: A read error may account for a junction end that differs from germline. The V and J genes are TRBV19 and TRBJ1-3; tentative D call: TRBD1 (6 bases). Germline CDR1 and CDR2: LNHDA and SQIVND (reference sequence). The length of the CDR3 is 15 residues. The CDR3, as DNA: TGTGCCAGTACTATACCAAGGGGGGGAGGAAACACCATATATTTT. This sequence encodes CASTIPRGGGNTIYF.

The chain uses TRBV9 and TRBJ2-3; TRBD2 matches 7 bases. CDR3 length: 14 residues. Trimming took 3 bases from V and 6 from J; bases not matched to a gene: 7. CDR1 and CDR2 from the germline V gene are SGDLS and YYNGEE. The CDR3 DNA follows: TGTGCCAGCAGCGGTGGACTAGGTAGGGATACGCAGTATTTT. Encoded protein: CASSGGLGRDTQYF.

This clone was observed once. CDR3 nucleotide sequence: TGTGCCAGCTCACCGTCAGGGGTGCAAGAGACCCAGTACTTC. Translation gives CASSPSGVQETQYF. The chain recombines TRBV18 with TRBJ2-5; tentative D call: TRBD1 (6 bases). The CDR3 covers 14 residues. The germline V gene has CDR1 KGHSH and CDR2 LQKENI. The V and J ends lost 3 bases and 2 bases respectively, with 10 bases between them.

The chain has TRBV6-5 and TRBJ2-1; a possible D gene is TRBD2 (5 bases). This CDR3 is 14 amino acids long. V lost 5 bases and J lost 5, with 13 bases in between. Germline-derived CDR1 and CDR2 are MNHEY and SVGAGI. The chain's CDR3 is CASSTDSPHNEQFF. The CDR3 coding sequence is TGTGCCAGCAGTACGGACTCCCCCCACAATGAGCAGTTCTTC.

V is TRBV9 and J is TRBJ2-6; TRBD2 is a possible D gene (6 bases). CDR3 length equals 18 residues. Trimming cost V 3 bases and J 0 bases, with 16 bases left between them. Germline V gene data show CDR1 as SGDLS and CDR2 as YYNGEE. This CDR3 is CASSERGNLDSGANVLTF. CDR3 coding DNA: TGTGCCAGCAGCGAGCGCGGGAACTTAGACTCTGGGGCCAACGTCCTGACTTTC.

This clone has more than one count but fewer than ten. The J gene is TRBJ1-5, the V gene TRBV15; D is unresolved. This CDR3 has 13 residues. Germline V gene sequence: CDR1 LNHNV, CDR2 YYDKDF (reference sequence). V was cut by 2 bases and J by 1 base, with 3 bases left in between. The CDR3 region is CATSRQSNQPQHF. The CDR3 nucleotides read TGTGCCACCAGCAGACAGAGCAATCAGCCCCAGCATTTT.

The rearrangement uses TRBV18 and TRBJ1-1, with unresolved D. Germline CDR1 reads KGHSH; CDR2 reads LQKENI. The CDR3 spans 12 residues. Trimming cost V 5 bases and J 1 base, with 5 bases left between them. The CDR3 DNA sequence: TGTGCCAGCTCATCCGGGAACACTGAAGCTTTCTTT. It codes for CASSSGNTEAFF. Combining the CDR3 with reference TRBV18 and TRBJ1-1 gives the whole variable domain NAGVMQNPRHLVRRRGQEARLRCSPMKGHSHVYWYRQLPEEGLKFMVYLQKENIIDESGMPKERFSAEFPKEGPSILRIQQVVRGDSAAYFCASSSGNTEAFFGQGTRLTVV.

This clone turned up a few times. This chain uses TRBV19 with TRBJ2-5, with D possibly matching TRBD2 (6 bases). V lost 10 bases and J 5 bases, leaving 14 bases between the germline ends. The CDR3 loop spans 12 amino acids. Germline V gene lookup returns CDR1 LNHDA and CDR2 SQIVND (reference sequence). Written as DNA, the CDR3 is TGTGCCACCAGACTAAGCGGGGAGACCCAGTACTTC. This gives the protein CATRLSGETQYF.

This chain joins TRBV10-3 and TRBJ1-6, with 8 bases matching TRBD1. CDR3 length equals 14 residues. Looked up from germline, CDR1 is ENHRY and CDR2 is SYGVKD. V lost 6 bases, J lost 7 bases, and 5 bases stayed unmatched. CDR3 nucleotides: TGTGCCATCAGGGCAGGGGGCGTCAATTCACCCCTCCACTTT. It specifies CAIRAGGVNSPLHF.

The chain couples TRBV7-2 to TRBJ2-7, with 10 bases aligning to TRBD2. The V gene end was trimmed by 1 base and the J gene end by 6 bases; junction bases not matched to a gene: 6. Per germline, CDR1 SGHTA and CDR2 FQGNSA. CDR3 length equals 15 residues. CDR3 DNA: TGTGCCAGCAGCTTAGTTCTAGCGGGAGTCATCGAGCAGTACTTC. This translates into CASSLVLAGVIEQYF.

This chain connects TRBV7-2 to TRBJ2-5; the match to TRBD1 covers 12 bases. Germline V gene sequence: CDR1 SGHTA, CDR2 FQGNSA. V was clipped by 3 bases and J by 5 bases; unmatched bases: 4. This CDR3 is built from 15 residues. The CDR3 bases are TGTGCCAGCAGCTTTGGGACAGGGGGCTGGGAGACCCAGTACTTC. Its translation: CASSFGTGGWETQYF.

For the CDR3, the DNA is TGTGCCAGCAGTGAAGGGAGTCCCCAAAATCAGCCCCAGCATTTT. Translated, it gives CASSEGSPQNQPQHF. The chain recombines TRBV6-1 with TRBJ1-5; the D is unclear. V was clipped by 1 base and J by 4 bases, with 11 bases between them. Germline V gene sequence: CDR1 MNHNS, CDR2 SASEGT. CDR3 size: 15 residues.